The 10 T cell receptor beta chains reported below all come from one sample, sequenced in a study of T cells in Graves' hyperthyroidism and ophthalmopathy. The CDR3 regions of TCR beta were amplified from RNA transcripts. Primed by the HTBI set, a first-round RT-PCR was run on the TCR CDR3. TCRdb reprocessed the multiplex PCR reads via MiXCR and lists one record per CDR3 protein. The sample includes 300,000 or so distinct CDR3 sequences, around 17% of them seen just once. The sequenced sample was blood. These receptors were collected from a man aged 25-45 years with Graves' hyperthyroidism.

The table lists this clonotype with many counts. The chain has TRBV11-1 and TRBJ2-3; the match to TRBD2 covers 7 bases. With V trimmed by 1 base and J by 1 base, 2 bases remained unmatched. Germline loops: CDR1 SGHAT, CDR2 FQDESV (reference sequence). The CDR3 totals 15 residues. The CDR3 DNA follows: TGTGCCAGCAGCTTAGGGGACTACCGCACAGATACGCAGTATTTT. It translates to CASSLGDYRTDTQYF.

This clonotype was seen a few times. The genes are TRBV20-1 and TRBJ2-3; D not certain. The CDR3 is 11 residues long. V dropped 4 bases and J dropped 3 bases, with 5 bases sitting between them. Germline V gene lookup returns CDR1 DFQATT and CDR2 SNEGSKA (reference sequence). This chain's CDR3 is CSAKVTDTQYF. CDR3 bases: TGCAGTGCTAAAGTGACAGATACGCAGTATTTT.

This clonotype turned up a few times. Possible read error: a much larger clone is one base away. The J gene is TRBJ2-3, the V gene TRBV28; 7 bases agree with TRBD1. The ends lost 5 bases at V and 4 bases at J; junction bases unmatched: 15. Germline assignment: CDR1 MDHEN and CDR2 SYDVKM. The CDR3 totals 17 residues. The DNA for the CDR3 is TGTGCCAGCAGTCCCTTAAATGACAGGGTGGCGGCAGATACGCAGTATTTT. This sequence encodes CASSPLNDRVAADTQYF.

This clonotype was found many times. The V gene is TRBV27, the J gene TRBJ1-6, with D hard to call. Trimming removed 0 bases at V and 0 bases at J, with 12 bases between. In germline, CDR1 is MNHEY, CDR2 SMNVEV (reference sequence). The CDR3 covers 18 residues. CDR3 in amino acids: CASSLSWRVNSYNSPLHF. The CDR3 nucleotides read TGTGCCAGCAGTTTATCGTGGAGGGTCAACTCCTATAATTCACCCCTCCACTTT.

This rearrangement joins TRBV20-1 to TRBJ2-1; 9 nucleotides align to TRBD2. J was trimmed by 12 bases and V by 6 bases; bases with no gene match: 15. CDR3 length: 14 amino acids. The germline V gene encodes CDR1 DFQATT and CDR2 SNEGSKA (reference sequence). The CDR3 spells CSATHSGSPRRQFF. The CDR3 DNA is TGCAGTGCCACACATAGCGGGAGTCCCCGTCGGCAGTTCTTC.

The CDR3 DNA is TGTGCCAGCAGGTTCGACAATGAGCAGTTCTTC. Translated, it gives CASRFDNEQFF. This rearrangement joins TRBV6-1 to TRBJ2-1; D is uncertain. CDR1 is MNHNS and CDR2 is SASEGT in the germline V gene. Trimming pared 6 bases from V and 5 bases from J, leaving 5 bases between. The length of the CDR3 is 11 residues.

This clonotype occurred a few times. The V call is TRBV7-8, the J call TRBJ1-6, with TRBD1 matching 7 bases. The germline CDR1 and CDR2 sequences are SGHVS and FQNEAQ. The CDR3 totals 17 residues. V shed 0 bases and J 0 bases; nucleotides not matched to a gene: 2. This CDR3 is CASSLAGQSSYNSPLHF. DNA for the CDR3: TGTGCCAGCAGCTTAGCGGGACAGAGCTCCTATAATTCACCCCTCCACTTT.

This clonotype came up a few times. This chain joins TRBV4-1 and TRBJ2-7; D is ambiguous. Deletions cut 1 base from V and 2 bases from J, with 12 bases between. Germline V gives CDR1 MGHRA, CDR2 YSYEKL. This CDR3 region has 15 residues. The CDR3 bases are TGCGCCAGCAGCCAAGGCCCCGCTACCACCTACGAGCAGTACTTC. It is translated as CASSQGPATTYEQYF.

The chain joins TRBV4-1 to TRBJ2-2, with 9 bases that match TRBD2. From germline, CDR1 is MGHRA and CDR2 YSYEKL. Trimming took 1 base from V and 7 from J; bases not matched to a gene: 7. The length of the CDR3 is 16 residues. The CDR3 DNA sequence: TGCGCCAGCAGCCAAGTGGGCGGGAGGGCCGGCGGGGAGCTGTTTTTT. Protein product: CASSQVGGRAGGELFF.

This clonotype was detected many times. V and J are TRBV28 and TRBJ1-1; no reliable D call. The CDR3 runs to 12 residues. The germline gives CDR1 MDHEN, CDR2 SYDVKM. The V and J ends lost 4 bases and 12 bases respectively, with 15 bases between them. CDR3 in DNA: TGTGCCAGCAGTTCACAACAAAGGGCGTCTTTCTTT. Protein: CASSSQQRASFF.